This T cell receptor beta chain was documented in a study of cytomegalovirus exposure and HLA in healthy donors. V was shortened by 2 bases and J by 0 bases, with 11 bases between the two germline ends. The germline CDR1 and CDR2 sequences are KGHSH and LQKENI. The CDR3 runs to 16 residues. The PCR employed 60 Vbeta primers together with 13 Jbeta primers. Here immunoSEQ multiplex PCR was the method, and the copy in TCRdb shows in-frame clones only, minus some. This sample's table reports 65,000 to 85,000 clones. Donors were nominally healthy when sampled, though unrecorded immune exposures were likely. Study conclusions and caveats: A cluster of highly shared sequence variants was likely a sequencing artifact. The authors later linked a missense DCLRE1C variant to TCR beta V- and J-gene trimming.

On this clone: Its antigen is still unknown.

Sequencing was carried out using PBMCs. The chain carries TRBV18 and TRBJ2-1; D ambiguous. This receptor was identified in a female donor in good health and CMV-seropositive. The CDR3 DNA reads as TGTGCCAGCTCACCAACGGTGGTTCTCTCCTACAATGAGCAGTTCTTC. Protein: CASSPTVVLSYNEQFF.